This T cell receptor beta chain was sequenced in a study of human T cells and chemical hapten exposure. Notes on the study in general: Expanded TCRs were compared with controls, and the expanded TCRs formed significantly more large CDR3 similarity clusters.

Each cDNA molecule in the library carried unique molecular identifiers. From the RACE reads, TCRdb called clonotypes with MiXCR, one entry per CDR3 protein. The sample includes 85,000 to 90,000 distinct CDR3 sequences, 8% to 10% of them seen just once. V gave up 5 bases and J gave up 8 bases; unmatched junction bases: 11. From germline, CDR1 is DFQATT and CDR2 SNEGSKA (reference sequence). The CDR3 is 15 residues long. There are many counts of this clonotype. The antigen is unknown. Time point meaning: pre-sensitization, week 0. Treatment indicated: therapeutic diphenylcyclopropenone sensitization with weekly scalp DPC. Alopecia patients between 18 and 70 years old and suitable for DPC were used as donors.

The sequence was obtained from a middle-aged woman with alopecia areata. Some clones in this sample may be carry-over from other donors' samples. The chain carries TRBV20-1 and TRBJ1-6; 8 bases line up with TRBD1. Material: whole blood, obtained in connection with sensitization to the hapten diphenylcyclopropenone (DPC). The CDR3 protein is CSASYGQGVYSPLHF. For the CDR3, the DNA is TGCAGTGCTTCCTATGGACAGGGAGTATATTCACCCCTCCACTTT.